These 20 T cell receptor beta chains were all obtained from the same sample, sequenced in a study of T-cell memory formation after mild COVID-19. TCRdb passed the 5' RACE reads through MiXCR, listing each CDR3 protein once. The profile covers about 360,000 distinct CDR3 sequences, with approximately 13% appearing a single time and over 20% taken by the ten largest. The specimen sequenced was PBMCs or a T cell subset sorted from them (not recorded which). The receptor source for this set is a man aged 18 to 30 who had mild COVID-19 (a few samples of this study predate the infection). Cell type and time point are not known.

This clonotype came up a few times. V gene TRBV6-1 combines with J gene TRBJ2-7; 11 bases match TRBD2. Germline trimming cut 6 bases from V and 2 bases from J; bases unmatched to any gene: 6. This CDR3 has 15 residues. In germline, CDR1 is MNHNS, CDR2 SASEGT. CDR3 sequence (DNA): TGTGCCAGCAGCCGTAGCGGGGGGGCGGCCTACGAGCAGTACTTC. This codes for CASSRSGGAAYEQYF.

The rearrangement links TRBV6-2 or TRBV6-3 to TRBJ2-3, with 8 bases fitting TRBD2. CDR1 is MNHEY, CDR2 SVGEGT, per germline. J gave up 2 bases and V 2 bases, and 9 bases lay outside the gene matches. The CDR3 is made up of 17 amino acids. The CDR3 DNA sequence: TGTGCCAGCAGTTACCGGGGCGCGGGGGGAAACACAGATACGCAGTATTTT. Its protein is CASSYRGAGGNTDTQYF.

This clonotype was detected a few times. The chain recombines TRBV12-3 or TRBV12-4 with TRBJ2-7; 8 bases agree with TRBD1. Trimming took 8 bases from V and 7 from J; bases not matched to a gene: 7. The CDR3 runs to 12 residues. DNA for the CDR3: TGTGCCAGCTCCTGGACAGGGAGGGAGCAGTACTTC. Its protein is CASSWTGREQYF.

The chain recombines TRBV3-1 with TRBJ2-5; D is tentatively TRBD1 or TRBD2 (6 bases each). CDR1 is LGHDT and CDR2 is YNNKEL in the germline V gene (reference sequence). CDR3 size: 13 residues. The germline V and J ends were trimmed by 4 bases and 5 bases, with 11 bases remaining between them. CDR3 nucleotides: TGTGCCAGCAGCCGGGACGGGGGCGAGACCCAGTACTTC. Protein sequence: CASSRDGGETQYF.

This clonotype showed up many times. The chain has TRBV7-9 and TRBJ2-1; 14 nucleotides line up with TRBD2. Germline V gives CDR1 SEHNR, CDR2 FQNEAQ (reference sequence). Trimming removed 5 bases from V and 4 bases from J; junction bases left unmatched: 1. The CDR3 is 15 residues long. This CDR3 reads CASSRTSGGYNEQFF. DNA of the CDR3: TGTGCCAGCAGCCGGACTAGCGGGGGGTACAATGAGCAGTTCTTC.

This chain uses TRBV12-3 or TRBV12-4 with TRBJ2-7, with 9 bases identical to TRBD2. V lost 6 bases to trimming and J lost 3 bases; unmatched junction nucleotides: 6. The CDR3 length is 14 residues. The DNA of the CDR3 is TGTGCCAGCAGCGCGGGAGGGGCGTACTACGAGCAGTACGTC. Its translation is CASSAGGAYYEQYV.

The V call is TRBV10-3, the J call TRBJ1-2; TRBD1 is a possible D gene (5 bases). CDR3 length: 14 residues. Germline V CDR1 and CDR2: ENHRY, SYGVKD. V lost 7 bases to trimming and J lost 2 bases, with 14 bases between them. CDR3 nucleotides: TGTGCCATCACTCCAAGGGGAGGGAACTATGGCTACACCTTC. As protein: CAITPRGGNYGYTF.

J is TRBJ2-3 and V is TRBV6-2 or TRBV6-3; no clear D gene. CDR1 is MNHEY and CDR2 is SVGEGT in the germline V gene. The CDR3 sequence is 15 residues long. Deletions cut 5 bases from V and 0 bases from J, with 12 bases between. CDR3 bases: TGTGCCAGCAGTCCCGACTTCGCTAGCACAGATACGCAGTATTTT. This sequence encodes CASSPDFASTDTQYF.

This clonotype was counted between two and nine times. J is TRBJ2-3 and V is TRBV4-1, with D unresolved. Trimming pared 0 bases from V and 5 bases from J, leaving 6 bases between. The CDR3 length is 13 residues. From germline, CDR1 is MGHRA and CDR2 YSYEKL. CDR3 residues: CASSQDLLDTQYF. CDR3 in DNA: TGCGCCAGCAGCCAAGACTTGCTAGATACGCAGTATTTT.

The V and J genes are TRBV6-1 and TRBJ1-5; 7 bases agree with TRBD1. There are 14 residues in the CDR3. V lost 1 base and J lost 7; bases outside the gene matches: 4. Germline assignment: CDR1 MNHNS and CDR2 SASEGT. The CDR3 region has the DNA TGTGCCAGCAGTGAAGTTGAAGGGGGCCAGCCCCAGCATTTT. It codes for CASSEVEGGQPQHF.

The table lists this clonotype with a few counts. This chain links TRBV5-1 with TRBJ2-3; a possible D gene is TRBD1 (6 bases). Germline assignment: CDR1 SGHRS and CDR2 YFSETQ. The V end lost 4 bases, the J end lost 2 bases, and 14 bases lay between the germline ends. The CDR3 runs to 15 residues. CDR3 nucleotides: TGCGCCAGCAGCCTCCGGACAGACCTCACAGATACGCAGTATTTT. It encodes CASSLRTDLTDTQYF.

The chain recombines TRBV6-5 with TRBJ2-2, with D possibly called TRBD1 or TRBD2 (5 bases each). Germline V CDR1 and CDR2: MNHEY, SVGAGI. The CDR3 spans 12 residues. V lost 7 bases to trimming and J lost 4 bases, with 7 bases between them. In nucleotides, the CDR3 is TGTGCCAGCACGAGGGGCACCGGGGAGCTGTTTTTT. It specifies CASTRGTGELFF.

This clonotype has just a few counts. This chain uses TRBV7-9 with TRBJ2-1; 12 nucleotides line up with TRBD2. This CDR3 region has 15 residues. With V trimmed by 3 bases and J by 7 bases, 4 bases remained unmatched. Germline CDR1 and CDR2: SEHNR and FQNEAQ (reference sequence). The CDR3 DNA reads TGTGCCAGCAGCTTCGGACTAGCGGGGCCAAATGAGCAGTTCTTC. Protein sequence: CASSFGLAGPNEQFF.

This clonotype has a handful of counts. The V gene is TRBV12-3 or TRBV12-4, the J gene TRBJ2-7, with TRBD2 identical over 8 bases. The V segment lost 2 bases and the J segment 4 bases; nucleotides outside the gene matches: 7. The CDR3 runs 15 residues. The CDR3 is CASSLLAGFRYEQYF. CDR3 DNA: TGTGCCAGCAGTTTATTAGCGGGGTTTAGGTACGAGCAGTACTTC.

The V and J genes are TRBV9 and TRBJ2-3; 8 bases are a match to TRBD2. This CDR3 is built from 15 residues. In germline, CDR1 is SGDLS, CDR2 YYNGEE. Trimming took 4 bases from V and 6 from J; bases not matched to a gene: 10. CDR3 region: CASSPAGGSGDTQYF. CDR3 coding DNA: TGTGCCAGCAGCCCGGCGGGGGGCAGCGGCGATACGCAGTATTTT.

This sequence joins TRBV7-9 and TRBJ2-1; TRBD2 matches at 10 bases. Germline values: CDR1 SEHNR, CDR2 FQNEAQ (reference sequence). The trim removed 0 bases at V and 5 bases at J, leaving 4 bases unmatched. This CDR3 comprises 16 residues. The CDR3 sequence is CASSLALAGEHNEQFF. Written as DNA, the CDR3 is TGTGCCAGCAGCTTAGCCCTAGCGGGGGAGCACAATGAGCAGTTCTTC.

As regards this clonotype: This could be a read error, since a much larger clone is one nucleotide away. The CDR3 nucleotides read TGCAGTGCTATGCCCGGGACAGACCAAGAGACCCAGTACTTC. Translation: CSAMPGTDQETQYF. This chain uses TRBV20-1 with TRBJ2-5; 7 bases map to TRBD1. V gave up 4 bases and J gave up 0 bases; unmatched junction bases: 5. CDR1 DFQATT and CDR2 SNEGSKA come from the germline V gene (reference sequence). The CDR3 is 14 amino acids.

This clonotype was observed a handful of times. This chain uses TRBV20-1 with TRBJ1-4, with TRBD1 matching 8 bases. Unmatched junction bases numbered 7, after V lost 0 bases and J lost 1 base. Germline V CDR1 and CDR2: DFQATT, SNEGSKA (reference sequence). This CDR3 is 17 amino acids long. The CDR3 sequence is CSARESPGGLTNEKLFF. Written as DNA, the CDR3 is TGCAGTGCTAGAGAAAGCCCAGGGGGCTTAACTAATGAAAAACTGTTTTTT.

This clonotype was counted only a few times. The rearrangement links TRBV7-9 to TRBJ2-1, with D possibly matching TRBD1 (5 bases). Germline loops: CDR1 SEHNR, CDR2 FQNEAQ (reference sequence). V was cut by 5 bases and J by 2 bases, with 16 bases left in between. There are 16 residues in the CDR3. The chain's CDR3 is CASSVPIQGTYNEQFF. CDR3 in DNA: TGTGCCAGCAGCGTGCCGATTCAGGGTACCTACAATGAGCAGTTCTTC.

The rearrangement joins TRBV3-1 to TRBJ2-7, with 9 bases aligning to TRBD2. The CDR3 has 15 residues. V lost 5 bases and J lost 0; bases outside the gene matches: 5. Germline CDR1 is LGHDT and CDR2 is YNNKEL (reference sequence). Here the CDR3 reads CASSYGTSPSYEQYV. The CDR3 DNA is TGTGCCAGCAGCTACGGGACTAGCCCCTCCTACGAGCAGTACGTC.